The next 31 T cell receptor beta chains were all read from a single sample in a study of blood T cell repertoires in COVID-19. The assay was immunoSEQ multiplex PCR, and TCRdb's table has in-frame clones only and misses some. The sample has roughly 150,000 clones; more than 85% are singletons. Input material: peripheral blood. The receptors stem from a woman between 65 and 79 years old with acute or convalescent COVID-19.

The chain joins TRBV10-1 to TRBJ1-5; a possible D gene is TRBD1 (6 bases). The CDR3 contains 16 residues. CDR1 and CDR2 from the germline V gene are WNHNN and SYGVQD (reference sequence). Trimming pared 2 bases from V and 0 bases from J, leaving 11 bases between. The CDR3 loop is CASSETDSHSNQPQHF. The CDR3 DNA sequence: TGCGCCAGCAGTGAGACGGACAGCCATAGCAATCAGCCCCAGCATTTT.

The chain employs TRBV18 and TRBJ1-1; possible D gene TRBD1, 6 bases. V lost 9 bases and J 4 bases, leaving 24 bases between the germline ends. Germline CDR1 reads KGHSH; CDR2 reads LQKENI. The CDR3 sequence is 16 residues long. This CDR3 is CASRLTGQPSGTEAFF. The CDR3 coding sequence is TGTGCCAGTCGGCTAACGGGACAACCCTCGGGCACTGAAGCTTTCTTT. Using reference TRBV18 and TRBJ1-1 for the parts outside the CDR3, the full variable domain is NAGVMQNPRHLVRRRGQEARLRCSPMKGHSHVYWYRQLPEEGLKFMVYLQKENIIDESGMPKERFSAEFPKEGPSILRIQQVVRGDSAAYFCASRLTGQPSGTEAFFGQGTRLTVV.

This rearrangement joins TRBV6-5 to TRBJ2-7, with D perhaps matching TRBD1 (5 bases). Germline lookup yields CDR1 MNHEY and CDR2 SVGAGI. The V gene lost 5 bases and the J gene lost 0 bases, with 8 bases spanning the gap. This CDR3 contains 13 residues. The CDR3 sequence is CASSTTVSYEQYV. As DNA, the CDR3 is TGTGCCAGCAGTACGACAGTCTCCTACGAGCAGTACGTC.

The chain links TRBV4-2 to TRBJ2-3; TRBD2 matches at 8 bases. CDR3 length: 16 amino acids. J lost 0 bases, V lost 4 bases, and 6 bases had no gene match. CDR1 is LGHNA, CDR2 YNFKEQ, per germline. The CDR3: CASSPAGAPSTDTQYF. The DNA for the CDR3 is TGTGCCAGCAGCCCAGCGGGGGCCCCTAGCACAGATACGCAGTATTTT.

The chain recombines TRBV19 with TRBJ1-1; TRBD1 might be the D (5 bases). The CDR3 is 15 amino acids. From germline, CDR1 is LNHDA and CDR2 SQIVND (reference sequence). V was trimmed by 9 bases and J by 0 bases, leaving 17 bases between them. CDR3 amino acids: CASRDSQELNTEAFF. The CDR3 nucleotides read TGTGCCAGCCGTGACAGTCAAGAATTGAACACTGAAGCTTTCTTT.

The chain joins TRBV19 to TRBJ1-2; 11 bases map to TRBD1. The CDR3 loop spans 15 amino acids. V shed 7 bases, J shed 2 bases, and the junction held 6 bases outside the gene matches. Germline-derived CDR1 and CDR2 are LNHDA and SQIVND (reference sequence). The CDR3 here is CASTAGTGGNYGYTF. DNA of the CDR3: TGTGCCAGTACCGCCGGGACAGGGGGGAACTATGGCTACACCTTC.

The CDR3 DNA follows: TGTGCCAGCAGCTCCGGGTTCTATGGCTACACCTTC. It is translated as CASSSGFYGYTF. The chain is built from TRBV9 and TRBJ1-2, with D unresolved. Germline V gives CDR1 SGDLS, CDR2 YYNGEE. CDR3 length equals 12 residues. V was pared by 4 bases and J by 4 bases, with 8 bases between.

The V and J genes are TRBV6-5 and TRBJ1-2; unclear D gene. The germline CDR1 and CDR2 sequences are MNHEY and SVGAGI. CDR3 length: 13 residues. The V end lost 6 bases, the J end lost 4 bases, and 12 bases lay between the germline ends. This chain's CDR3 is CASRLPGSYGYTF. CDR3 DNA: TGTGCCAGCAGACTTCCGGGGTCCTATGGCTACACCTTC.

The chain combines TRBV29-1 with TRBJ2-2; possibly TRBD2 for D (6 bases). Per the germline V gene, CDR1 is SQVTM and CDR2 is ANQGSEA. The CDR3 extends over 13 amino acids. The ends were cut back, 4 bases at V and 1 base at J, with 7 bases in the middle. CDR3 DNA: TGCAGCGTTGGGGAGGTGAACACCGGGGAGCTGTTTTTT. Encoded protein: CSVGEVNTGELFF.

The chain uses TRBV30 and TRBJ2-2; perhaps TRBD2 as D (5 bases). Germline CDR1 is GTSNPN and CDR2 is SVGIG (reference sequence). V lost 3 bases and J lost 0, with 17 bases in between. The CDR3 length is 17 residues. The CDR3 coding sequence is TGTGCCTGGAGCGTAGGCCGGACTTCCTCGAACACCGGGGAGCTGTTTTTT. Translation: CAWSVGRTSSNTGELFF.

The DNA of the CDR3 is TGTGCCAGCAGCCCCCAGGCTTCAACTAATGAAAAACTGTTTTTT. Translation gives CASSPQASTNEKLFF. V and J are TRBV7-6 and TRBJ1-4, with D hard to call. V was shortened by 5 bases and J by 0 bases, with 10 bases between the two germline ends. The length of the CDR3 is 15 residues. Germline loops: CDR1 SGHVS, CDR2 FNYEAQ.

This sequence joins TRBV6-5 and TRBJ1-4, with D possibly matching TRBD1 (6 bases). The CDR3 covers 13 residues. With 6 bases removed from V and 6 bases from J, the gap between germline ends came to 11 bases. Germline-derived CDR1 and CDR2 are MNHEY and SVGAGI. CDR3 DNA sequence: TGTGCCAGCAGGGGGACAACCGATGAAAAACTGTTTTTT. Its protein is CASRGTTDEKLFF.

The table lists this clone with a few counts. V and J are TRBV24-1 and TRBJ2-3; 10 bases map to TRBD2. Germline V lookup: CDR1 KGHDR, CDR2 SFDVKD. V lost 5 bases, J lost 9 bases, and 4 bases stayed unmatched. CDR3 length equals 13 residues. CDR3 DNA: TGTGCCACCAGTGCCAGCGGGGGGGCCACGCAGTATTTT. This translates into CATSASGGATQYF.

The chain carries TRBV3-1 (or the pseudogene TRBV3-2) and TRBJ1-3; D gene uncertain. The germline gives CDR1 LGHDT, CDR2 YNNKEL (reference sequence). The CDR3 loop spans 15 amino acids. Trimming took off 0 bases at V and 0 bases at J, with 6 bases between the two ends. CDR3 coding DNA: TGTGCCAGCAGCCAAGAAGTCGGCTCTGGAAACACCATATATTTT. It translates to CASSQEVGSGNTIYF.

This clone was counted only a few times. The gene calls are TRBV20-1 and TRBJ1-2, with a possible D match to TRBD1 (6 bases). The V and J ends lost 4 bases and 3 bases respectively, with 6 bases between them. The CDR3 covers 11 residues. Germline CDR1 is DFQATT and CDR2 is SNEGSKA (reference sequence). CDR3: CSANRDYGYTF. CDR3 DNA sequence: TGCAGTGCTAACAGGGACTATGGCTACACCTTC.

The chain uses TRBV6-2 or TRBV6-3 and TRBJ2-5; a possible D gene is TRBD1 (5 bases). CDR1 is MNHEY, CDR2 SVGEGT, per germline. V was clipped by 2 bases and J by 0 bases, with 7 bases between them. This CDR3 is 14 amino acids long. The DNA for the CDR3 is TGTGCCAGCAGTTACAGACAGTACCAAGAGACCCAGTACTTC. Its protein is CASSYRQYQETQYF.

V gene TRBV2 combines with J gene TRBJ1-2; 9 bases map to TRBD1. In germline, CDR1 is SNHLY, CDR2 FYNNEI. The CDR3 is made up of 14 amino acids. With V trimmed by 4 bases and J by 7 bases, 7 bases remained unmatched. Here the CDR3 reads CASSARDRESGYTF. CDR3 nucleotides: TGTGCCAGCAGTGCCCGGGACAGGGAAAGTGGCTACACCTTC.

This clone was seen once. The chain carries TRBV15 and TRBJ1-3; D perhaps matches TRBD1 (5 bases). V was cut by 0 bases and J by 0 bases, with 12 bases left in between. This CDR3 comprises 17 residues. Germline assignment: CDR1 LNHNV and CDR2 YYDKDF (reference sequence). CDR3 DNA: TGTGCCACCAGCAGAGATTCAGACAGACACTCTGGAAACACCATATATTTT. This codes for CATSRDSDRHSGNTIYF.

In its sample, this clone was seen a few times. The chain uses TRBV18 and TRBJ1-1; D is perhaps TRBD1 (5 bases). This CDR3 comprises 14 residues. V lost 4 bases to trimming and J lost 2 bases, with 11 bases between them. The germline gives CDR1 KGHSH, CDR2 LQKENI. The CDR3 region is CASSLTGPNTEAFF. CDR3 nucleotides: TGTGCCAGCTCACTAACAGGTCCAAACACTGAAGCTTTCTTT.

V is TRBV7-2 and J is TRBJ2-1; TRBD1 is a possible D gene (5 bases). Between the trimmed V and J ends, which lost 2 bases and 6 bases, there was a span of 14 bases. The CDR3 extends over 15 amino acids. Germline loops: CDR1 SGHTA, CDR2 FQGNSA. DNA of the CDR3: TGTGCCAGCAGCTTAATGGGGCCGGGTGGCAATGAGCAGTTCTTC. Amino acids: CASSLMGPGGNEQFF.

This rearrangement joins TRBV12-3 or TRBV12-4 to TRBJ1-2, with D possibly being TRBD1 (5 bases). Trimming removed 5 bases from V and 6 bases from J, with 7 bases in between. The CDR3 is 11 amino acids. The CDR3 reads CASSRTNGYTF. CDR3 nucleotides: TGTGCCAGCAGTCGGACAAATGGCTACACCTTC.

The genes are TRBV30 and TRBJ2-3; 8 positions agree with TRBD2. Germline-derived CDR1 and CDR2 are GTSNPN and SVGIG (reference sequence). The J segment lost 2 bases and the V segment lost 2 bases, leaving 6 bases of the junction unmatched. The CDR3 is 15 residues long. The CDR3 sequence is CAWSRRGGLTDTQYF. In DNA, the CDR3 is TGTGCCTGGAGTCGCCGGGGGGGCCTCACAGATACGCAGTATTTT.

V is TRBV7-9 and J is TRBJ2-2; no clear D gene. Germline V CDR1 and CDR2: SEHNR, FQNEAQ (reference sequence). V lost 5 bases and J 6 bases, leaving 7 bases between the germline ends. This CDR3 region has 12 residues. The CDR3 sequence: CASSLLAGELFF. CDR3 sequence (DNA): TGTGCCAGCAGCCTCCTCGCCGGGGAGCTGTTTTTT.

This chain joins TRBV3-1 (or the pseudogene TRBV3-2) and TRBJ2-5; 12 positions agree with TRBD1. V lost 5 bases to trimming and J lost 4 bases; unmatched junction nucleotides: 8. The CDR3 is 16 amino acids. Germline V lookup: CDR1 LGHDT, CDR2 YNNKEL (reference sequence). The CDR3 loop reads CASSISGQGAGETQYF. In nucleotides, the CDR3 is TGTGCCAGCAGCATATCGGGACAGGGGGCGGGAGAGACCCAGTACTTC.

This clone was recorded only once. V is TRBV5-6 and J is TRBJ2-5; the match to TRBD2 covers 7 bases. V gave up 3 bases and J gave up 8 bases; unmatched junction bases: 13. This CDR3 contains 15 residues. Germline V gives CDR1 SGHDT, CDR2 YYEEEE. DNA of the CDR3: TGTGCCAGCAGCTCCCGGGACTATTCGAGGAGAACCCAGTACTTC. It encodes CASSSRDYSRRTQYF.

This clone was recorded a few times. The DNA of the CDR3 is TGTGCCAGCAGTTCCGACTCTTTCGAGCAGTACTTC. It encodes CASSSDSFEQYF. The chain carries TRBV6-2 or TRBV6-3 and TRBJ2-7; D is unresolved. The CDR3 covers 12 residues. Germline V gene lookup returns CDR1 MNHEY and CDR2 SVGEGT. The V and J ends lost 4 bases and 6 bases respectively, with 10 bases between them.

V and J are TRBV6-6 and TRBJ1-3; D not resolved. CDR3 length equals 15 residues. From germline, CDR1 is MNHNY and CDR2 SVGAGI (reference sequence). With 2 bases removed from V and 3 bases from J, the gap between germline ends came to 11 bases. CDR3 nucleotide sequence: TGTGCCAGCAGTTACAGCGCCAAGCTTGGAAACACCATATATTTT. Translated: CASSYSAKLGNTIYF.

The chain is built from TRBV7-9 and TRBJ1-3; 7 bases match TRBD1. V was clipped by 6 bases and J by 3 bases; unmatched bases: 5. The CDR3 is 14 amino acids. Germline V gives CDR1 SEHNR, CDR2 FQNEAQ (reference sequence). The CDR3 loop reads CASSLTGVGNTIYF. In DNA form, the CDR3 reads TGTGCCAGCAGTTTAACAGGGGTTGGAAACACCATATATTTT.

This clone has only one observation. The rearrangement links TRBV20-1 to TRBJ1-1; no reliable D call. Germline CDR1 is DFQATT and CDR2 is SNEGSKA (reference sequence). Trimming cost V 6 bases and J 11 bases, with 16 bases left between them. The CDR3 consists of 11 residues. The CDR3: CSAPMGPPAFF. The CDR3, as DNA: TGCAGTGCCCCCATGGGCCCACCGGCTTTCTTT.

The V call is TRBV27, the J call TRBJ1-5, with D perhaps matching TRBD1 (5 bases). The germline V and J ends were trimmed by 6 bases and 3 bases, with 12 bases remaining between them. The CDR3 is 14 residues long. Germline CDR1 MNHEY, CDR2 SMNVEV (reference sequence). CDR3 region: CASRLGGNNQPQHF. In nucleotides, the CDR3 is TGTGCCAGCAGGTTGGGGGGGAACAATCAGCCCCAGCATTTT.

The rearrangement links TRBV10-2 to TRBJ2-4; 7 bases agree with TRBD2. This CDR3 comprises 13 residues. Germline V gives CDR1 WSHSY, CDR2 SAAADI. With 4 bases clipped from V and 9 bases from J, the junction kept 6 bases outside the gene matches. The CDR3 loop reads CASSVGEGSIQYF. CDR3 DNA sequence: TGCGCCAGCAGTGTAGGGGAGGGGAGCATTCAGTACTTC.